The following is a TCR beta chain sequence with its context. What it binds is not known. These data are taken from a study of response to subunit inactivated influenza vaccine. Findings and caveats of the study: T cells newly recruited by each seasonal influenza vaccination are few, the authors suggested.

TCRdb re-analysed the RT-PCR reads in MiXCR, keeping a single row per CDR3 protein. The repertoire holds roughly 700,000 distinct CDR3 sequences, with about 15% as singletons. The V segment lost 0 bases and the J segment 6 bases; nucleotides outside the gene matches: 4. Germline loops: CDR1 LNHNV, CDR2 YYDKDF (reference sequence). The CDR3 is made up of 15 amino acids. Here the sequenced sample was PBMCs from blood, taken roughly 15 days before vaccination. This TCR was sampled from a man aged 45-60 years who received an inactivated influenza vaccine. The rearrangement joins TRBV15 to TRBJ2-3, with TRBD1 identical over 9 bases. The CDR3 protein is CATSREKQGADTQYF. CDR3 bases: TGTGCCACCAGCAGAGAAAAACAGGGGGCGGATACGCAGTATTTT.